This record concerns one T cell receptor beta chain sequence. This record belongs to a study of blood T cell repertoires in COVID-19. Study-wide context: Sites across the United States, Italy and Spain contributed samples from acute and convalescent COVID-19. PBMCs, B-cell-depleted T cells, or T cells were the source of the cDNA or gDNA that made up the material.

Here immunoSEQ multiplex PCR was the method, and the copy in TCRdb shows in-frame clones only, minus some. The sample shows approximately 270,000 clones, 80% to 90% of them seen only once. The V gene lost 1 base and the J gene lost 5 bases, with 11 bases spanning the gap. CDR1 is MGHDK, CDR2 SYGVNS, per germline. This CDR3 has 14 amino acids. This TCR was sampled from an older woman with acute or convalescent COVID-19. Sequences were obtained from peripheral blood. This chain uses TRBV25-1 with TRBJ1-2; tentatively, D is TRBD1 (5 bases). CDR3 in amino acids: CASSESGLLYGYTF. The CDR3 DNA reads TGTGCCAGCAGTGAATCAGGGCTTTTGTATGGCTACACCTTC.